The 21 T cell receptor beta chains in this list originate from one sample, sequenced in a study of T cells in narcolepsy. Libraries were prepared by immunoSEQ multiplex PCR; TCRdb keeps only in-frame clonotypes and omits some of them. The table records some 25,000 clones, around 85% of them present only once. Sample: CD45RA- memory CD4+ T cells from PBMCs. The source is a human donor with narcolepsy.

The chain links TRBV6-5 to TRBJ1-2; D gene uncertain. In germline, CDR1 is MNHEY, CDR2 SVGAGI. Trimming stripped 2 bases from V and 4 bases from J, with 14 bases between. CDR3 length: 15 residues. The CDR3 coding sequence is TGTGCCAGCAGTTACCGCCCCCTAGGCGCCTATGGCTACACCTTC. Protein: CASSYRPLGAYGYTF.

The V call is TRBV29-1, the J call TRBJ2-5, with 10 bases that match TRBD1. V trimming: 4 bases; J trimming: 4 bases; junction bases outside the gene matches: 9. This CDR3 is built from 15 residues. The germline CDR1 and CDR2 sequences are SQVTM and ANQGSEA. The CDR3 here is CSVGDGTGARETQYF. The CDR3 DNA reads TGCAGCGTTGGAGACGGGACAGGGGCGAGAGAGACCCAGTACTTC.

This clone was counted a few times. The CDR3 loop is CASSDSSGRFWRAFF. CDR3 bases: TGTGCCAGCAGTGACTCTTCTGGGAGGTTTTGGCGGGCTTTCTTT. V and J are TRBV6-4 and TRBJ1-1; no firm D call. Germline CDR1 is MRHNA and CDR2 is SNTAGT. The V and J ends lost 0 bases and 11 bases respectively, with 19 bases between them. The CDR3 is 15 amino acids.

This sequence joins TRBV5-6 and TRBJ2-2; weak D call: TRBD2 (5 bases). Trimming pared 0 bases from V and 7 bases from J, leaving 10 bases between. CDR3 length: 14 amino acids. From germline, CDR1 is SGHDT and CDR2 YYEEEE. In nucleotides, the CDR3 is TGTGCCAGCAGCTTGGGGCTAGAGGGCGGGGAGCTGTTTTTT. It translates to CASSLGLEGGELFF.

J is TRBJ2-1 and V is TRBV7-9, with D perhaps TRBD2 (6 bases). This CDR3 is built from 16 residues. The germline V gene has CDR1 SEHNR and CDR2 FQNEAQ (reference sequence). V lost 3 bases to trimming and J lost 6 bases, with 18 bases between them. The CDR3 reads CASSFKKGVGGNEQFF. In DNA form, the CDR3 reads TGTGCCAGCAGCTTCAAAAAGGGAGTGGGGGGCAATGAGCAGTTCTTC.

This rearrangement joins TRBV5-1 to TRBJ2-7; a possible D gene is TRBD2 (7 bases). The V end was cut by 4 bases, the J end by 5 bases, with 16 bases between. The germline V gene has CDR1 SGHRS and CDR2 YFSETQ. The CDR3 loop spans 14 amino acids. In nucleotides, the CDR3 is TGCGCCAGCAGCATGGGAGGGGGTTTTGACGAGCAGTACTTC. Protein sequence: CASSMGGGFDEQYF.

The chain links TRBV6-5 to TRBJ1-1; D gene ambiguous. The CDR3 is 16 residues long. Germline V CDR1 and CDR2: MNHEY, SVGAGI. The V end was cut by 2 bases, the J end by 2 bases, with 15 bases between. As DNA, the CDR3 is TGTGCCAGCAGTTACGAGGATGGTGGCAGAAACACTGAAGCTTTCTTT. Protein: CASSYEDGGRNTEAFF.

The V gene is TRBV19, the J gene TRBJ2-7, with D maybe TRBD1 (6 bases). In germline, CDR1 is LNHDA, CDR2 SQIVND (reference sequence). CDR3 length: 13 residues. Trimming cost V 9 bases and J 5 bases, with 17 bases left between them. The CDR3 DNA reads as TGTGCCAGCAGCAGGGGAGACGGGAACGAGCAGTACTTC. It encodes CASSRGDGNEQYF.

The CDR3 DNA is TGTGCCATCAGTGAGGGGACAGCTTTCGGCAATGAGCAGTTCTTC. It yields the protein CAISEGTAFGNEQFF. The rearrangement joins TRBV10-3 to TRBJ2-1; 7 nucleotides line up with TRBD1. CDR3 size: 15 residues. The V gene's germline CDR1 is ENHRY and CDR2 SYGVKD. Trimming cost V 2 bases and J 6 bases; bases outside gene matches: 7.

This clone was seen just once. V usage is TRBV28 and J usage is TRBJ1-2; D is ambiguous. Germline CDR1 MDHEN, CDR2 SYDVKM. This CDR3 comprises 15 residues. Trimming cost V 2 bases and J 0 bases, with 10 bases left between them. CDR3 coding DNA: TGTGCCAGCAGTTTACGGGGTCGGGCTAACTATGGCTACACCTTC. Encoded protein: CASSLRGRANYGYTF.

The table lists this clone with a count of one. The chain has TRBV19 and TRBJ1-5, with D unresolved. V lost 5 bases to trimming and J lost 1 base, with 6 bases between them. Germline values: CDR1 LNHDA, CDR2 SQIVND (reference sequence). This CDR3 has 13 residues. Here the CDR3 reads CASSAQSNQPQHF. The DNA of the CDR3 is TGTGCCAGTAGTGCCCAGAGCAATCAGCCCCAGCATTTT.

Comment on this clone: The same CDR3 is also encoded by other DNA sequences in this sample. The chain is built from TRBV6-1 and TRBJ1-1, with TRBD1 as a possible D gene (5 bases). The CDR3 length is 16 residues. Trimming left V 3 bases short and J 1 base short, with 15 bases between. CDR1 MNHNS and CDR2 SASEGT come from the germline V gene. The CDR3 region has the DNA TGTGCCAGCAGTGATCGGCGGGGCAGGGAGAACACTGAAGCTTTCTTT. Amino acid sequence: CASSDRRGRENTEAFF.

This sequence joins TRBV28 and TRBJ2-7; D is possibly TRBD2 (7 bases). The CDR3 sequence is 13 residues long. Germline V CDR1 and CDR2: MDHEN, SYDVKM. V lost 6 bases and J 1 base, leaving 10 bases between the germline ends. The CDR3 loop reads CASREGGSYEQYF. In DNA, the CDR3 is TGTGCCAGCAGAGAGGGGGGGTCCTACGAGCAGTACTTC.

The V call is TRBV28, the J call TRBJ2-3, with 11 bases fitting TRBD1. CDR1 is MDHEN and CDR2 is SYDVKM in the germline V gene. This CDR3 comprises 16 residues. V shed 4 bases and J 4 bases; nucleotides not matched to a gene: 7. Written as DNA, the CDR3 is TGTGCCAGCAGTTCAAGGGACAGGGGGGGTGCAGATACGCAGTATTTT. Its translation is CASSSRDRGGADTQYF.

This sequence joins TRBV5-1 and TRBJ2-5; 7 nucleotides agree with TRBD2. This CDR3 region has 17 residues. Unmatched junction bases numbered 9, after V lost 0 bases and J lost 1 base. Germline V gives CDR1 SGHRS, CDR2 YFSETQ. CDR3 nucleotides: TGCGCCAGCAGCTTGGCTGTGCGGGAGTGGTTCCAAGAGACCCAGTACTTC. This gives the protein CASSLAVREWFQETQYF.

The CDR3 nucleotides are TGTGCCAGCAGCCCCGGGACAGGGTTCACAGATACGCAGTATTTT. Its protein is CASSPGTGFTDTQYF. This rearrangement joins TRBV13 to TRBJ2-3, with 9 bases lining up with TRBD1. The length of the CDR3 is 15 residues. The germline CDR1 and CDR2 sequences are PRHDT and FYEKMQ (reference sequence). The V gene end was trimmed by 5 bases and the J gene end by 2 bases; junction bases not matched to a gene: 5. Together with reference TRBV13 and TRBJ2-3, the CDR3 gives the full variable domain: AAGVIQSPRHLIKEKRETATLKCYPIPRHDTVYWYQQGPGQDPQFLISFYEKMQSDKGSIPDRFSAQQFSDYHSELNMSSLELGDSALYFCASSPGTGFTDTQYFGPGTRLTVL.

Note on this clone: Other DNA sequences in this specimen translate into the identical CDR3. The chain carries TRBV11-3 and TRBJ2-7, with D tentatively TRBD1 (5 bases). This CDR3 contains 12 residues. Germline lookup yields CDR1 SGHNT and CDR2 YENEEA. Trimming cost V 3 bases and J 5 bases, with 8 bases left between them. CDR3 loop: CASSLGQDEQYF. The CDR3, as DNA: TGTGCCAGCAGCTTGGGGCAGGACGAGCAGTACTTC.

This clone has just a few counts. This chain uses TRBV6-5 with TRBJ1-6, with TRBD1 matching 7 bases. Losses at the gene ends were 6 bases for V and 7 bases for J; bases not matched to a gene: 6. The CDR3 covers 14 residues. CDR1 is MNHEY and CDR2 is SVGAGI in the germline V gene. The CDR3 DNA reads TGTGCCAGCAGCTCGGACAGGTCGAATTCACCCCTCCACTTT. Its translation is CASSSDRSNSPLHF.

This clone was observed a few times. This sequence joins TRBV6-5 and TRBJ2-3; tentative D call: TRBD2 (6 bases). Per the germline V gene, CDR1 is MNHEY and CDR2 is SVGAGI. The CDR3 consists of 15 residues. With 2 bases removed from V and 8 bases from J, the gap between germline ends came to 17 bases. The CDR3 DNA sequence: TGTGCCAGCAGTTACGGTCGGGCCCCCGGGGGTACGCAGTATTTT. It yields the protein CASSYGRAPGGTQYF.

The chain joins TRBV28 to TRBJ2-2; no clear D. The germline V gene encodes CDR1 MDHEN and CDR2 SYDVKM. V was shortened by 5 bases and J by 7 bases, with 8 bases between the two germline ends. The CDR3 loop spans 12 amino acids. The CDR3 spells CASSPPVGELFF. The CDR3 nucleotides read TGTGCCAGCAGTCCTCCTGTCGGGGAGCTGTTTTTT.

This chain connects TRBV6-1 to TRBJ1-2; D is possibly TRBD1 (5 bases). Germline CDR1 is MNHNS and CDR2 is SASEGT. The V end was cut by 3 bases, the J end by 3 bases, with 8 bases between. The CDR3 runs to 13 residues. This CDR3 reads CASSEEGYYGYTF. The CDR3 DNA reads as TGTGCCAGCAGTGAGGAGGGGTACTATGGCTACACCTTC.